This entry concerns a single T cell receptor beta chain. The CDR3 consists of 13 residues. V was cut by 5 bases and J by 5 bases, with 13 bases left in between. CDR1 is MGHRA, CDR2 YSYEKL, per germline. The sample is drawn from a study of blood T cell repertoires in COVID-19. For the study at large: Researchers got acute and convalescent COVID-19 samples from the United States, Italy and Spain. T cells, B-cell-depleted T cells, or PBMCs provided the cDNA or gDNA that served as material.

In the original workflow: From reference gene primer amplification, estimates of nucleated cell counts were derived. Sequenced by immunoSEQ multiplex PCR; TCRdb stores in-frame clones only, minus some. The V and J calls and clone size were taken over from that table, and D and trimming were inferred from the DNA. The repertoire consists of 85,000 to 90,000 clones, with 75% to 90% occurring once and the leading ten covering around 5.2%. The sequence was obtained from a woman of 80 years or more with active COVID-19. The chain employs TRBV4-1 and TRBJ2-7; weak D call: TRBD1 (6 bases). Sequenced input: peripheral blood. The CDR3 coding sequence is TGCGCCAGCAGCGTCAGACCAGGGGACGAGCAGTACTTC. As protein: CASSVRPGDEQYF.